The present T cell receptor (beta chain) was sequenced within a study of early T cells in non-severe SARS-CoV-2 infection. Study conclusions and caveats: Anti-spike CD8 specificities were favored by VDJdb matching, whose results missed private and CD4 specificities.

This clonotype was observed a few times. The antigen remains unidentified. Via MiXCR, TCRdb re-called the 5' RACE reads, giving one row per CDR3 protein. The sample has 35,000 to 50,000 distinct CDR3 sequences; 20% to 25% are singletons. J was trimmed by 8 bases and V by 5 bases; bases with no gene match: 5. The CDR3 is 14 residues long. Germline V gene sequence: CDR1 SNHLY, CDR2 FYNNEI. The input for sequencing was whole blood, taken at baseline. The chain is built from TRBV2 and TRBJ1-6; 8 bases are a match to TRBD1. The receptor's source is an adult who was a healthcare worker with PCR-confirmed SARS-CoV-2 infection or an uninfected control (not recorded which). The CDR3 region is CASSLQGADSPLHF. The CDR3 nucleotides read TGTGCCAGCAGTCTTCAGGGGGCAGATTCACCCCTCCACTTT.